These T cell receptor beta chains were read from a single sample in a study of T-cell memory formation after mild COVID-19. Using its own MiXCR run on the 5' RACE reads, TCRdb lists one record per CDR3 protein. The sample contains just over 150,000 distinct CDR3 sequences, about 28% of which appear only once. The sequenced sample was PBMCs or a T cell subset sorted from them (not recorded which). All receptors derive from an adult woman who had mild COVID-19 (a few samples of this study predate the infection). Cell type and time point are not known. Each CDR3 is given with its conserved first and last residue. D genes are given only for firm matches. Clone size, where shown, is once, few, many, or a class for clones that have expanded.

>TRBJ1-5|.|TRBV9|.
TGTGCCAGCAGCCAGGGGCCGGACATCTATAGCAATCAGCCCCAGCATTTT
CASSQGPDIYSNQPQHF
>TRBJ1-5|few|TRBV7-9|TRBD1
TGTGCCAGCAGCAGCGACAGGGGGGATCAGCCCCAGCATTTT
CASSSDRGDQPQHF
>TRBJ2-6|few|TRBV19|.
TGTGCCAGTAGTCGGACAGCTGGGGCCAACGTCCTGACTTTC
CASSRTAGANVLTF
>TRBJ1-1|.|TRBV6-5|.
TGTGCCAGCACCACAGGAGACCGACGCAGAGGAGCTTTCTTT
CASTTGDRRRGAFF
>TRBJ2-2|few|TRBV3-1|TRBD1
TGTGCCAGCAGGTACGGGACAGGACCAAACACCGGGGAGCTGTTTTTT
CASRYGTGPNTGELFF
>TRBJ2-2|.|TRBV7-3|.
TGTGCCAGCAGCTTAAACCCGGGAACCGGGGAGCTGTTTTTT
CASSLNPGTGELFF
>TRBJ2-5|many|TRBV29-1|.
TGCAGCGTTGAAGTAGAGACCCAGTACTTC
CSVEVETQYF
>TRBJ2-7|few|TRBV3-1|.
TGTGCCAGCAGCCCAAGGCAACTACATTACGAGCAGTACTTC
CASSPRQLHYEQYF
>TRBJ2-3|few|TRBV6-5|TRBD2
TGTGCCAGCAGTTACGACGGGACTAGCGGGGGGGCCGCAGATACGCAGTATTTT
CASSYDGTSGGAADTQYF
>TRBJ1-2|.|TRBV12-3/TRBV12-4|TRBD1
TGTGCCAGCAGCATCGGACAGGGAACCTTCTATGGCTACACCTTC
CASSIGQGTFYGYTF
>TRBJ2-1|few|TRBV14|.
TGTGCCAGCAGCCAAGCGTGGGGTCTAGCGAGCCGCCGGTACAATGAGCAGTTCTTC
CASSQAWGLASRRYNEQFF
>TRBJ1-5|.|TRBV30|.
TGTGCCTGGAGTAACGGGGGGGCTCAGAGCAATCAGCCCCAGCATTTT
CAWSNGGAQSNQPQHF
>TRBJ2-3|.|TRBV12-3/TRBV12-4|.
TGTGCCAGCGTACAGAGCCATAGCACAGATACGCAGTATTTT
CASVQSHSTDTQYF
>TRBJ1-1|.|TRBV6-1|TRBD1
TGTGCCAGCAGTGAGTGGACAGGGGAAACTGAAGCTTTCTTT
CASSEWTGETEAFF
>TRBJ1-1|few|TRBV29-1|.
TGCAGCGTTGGGAGGTCTCGCACTGAAGCTTTCTTT
CSVGRSRTEAFF
>TRBJ1-5|.|TRBV29-1|.
TGCAGCGTCTTCGATGGGGATCAGCCCCAGCATTTT
CSVFDGDQPQHF
>TRBJ2-7|.|TRBV20-1|TRBD2
TGCAGTGCTAGAGAGAGCGAGACTAGCGGTTCCTACGAGCAGTACTTC
CSARESETSGSYEQYF
>TRBJ2-5|few|TRBV11-2|TRBD2
TGTGCCAGCAGCTCTCAACCGCCGGGACTAGGGGGGGAGACCCAGTACTTC
CASSSQPPGLGGETQYF
>TRBJ2-7|.|TRBV7-9|.
TGTGCCAGCAGCTTAAGGGCGAACTCCTACGAGCAGTACTTC
CASSLRANSYEQYF
>TRBJ1-6|few|TRBV20-1|.
TGCAGTGCTAGAGGAGCGCAGGCGGATAATTCACCCCTCCACTTT
CSARGAQADNSPLHF
>TRBJ2-1|.|TRBV20-1|TRBD2
TGCAGTCCCTTTAGCGGGGGGTCAGGGAATGAGCAGTTCTTC
CSPFSGGSGNEQFF
>TRBJ2-1|.|TRBV7-2|TRBD2
TGTGCCAGCAGCTTAGGACTAGCGTACAATGAGCAGTTCTTC
CASSLGLAYNEQFF
>TRBJ1-5|.|TRBV6-2/TRBV6-3|TRBD1
TGTGCCAGCAGTCCCTCGGGGCAGGGGGCGGGTCAGCCCCAGCATTTT
CASSPSGQGAGQPQHF
>TRBJ2-7|.|TRBV19|.
TGTGCCAGTAGTATAGCATCGACCGATGACGAGCAGTACTTC
CASSIASTDDEQYF
>TRBJ2-2|.|TRBV5-5|.
TGTGCCAGCAGCTCCGAGGCACTTAAGACCGGGGAGCTGTTTTTT
CASSSEALKTGELFF
>TRBJ2-1|few|TRBV7-9|.
TGTGCCAGCAGCTTAAGTCCGCATAGGTACAATGAGCAGTTCTTC
CASSLSPHRYNEQFF
>TRBJ2-3|.|TRBV7-6|TRBD2
TGTGCCAGCAGCTTTACGCCTTCAGCAGCGGGGCTTAAGGATACGCAGTATTTT
CASSFTPSAAGLKDTQYF
>TRBJ2-1|many|TRBV4-2|TRBD2
TGTGCCAGCAGTCAGACTAGCGGCCCTTACAATGAGCAGTTCTTC
CASSQTSGPYNEQFF
>TRBJ2-2|few|TRBV24-1|.
TGTGCCACCGCGATGGCCGGGGAGCTGTTTTTT
CATAMAGELFF
>TRBJ2-4|few|TRBV11-3|.
TGTGCCAGCAGCTCCCCTGCAGTGGGTTCAAACATTCAGTACTTC
CASSSPAVGSNIQYF
>TRBJ1-1|.|TRBV7-3|.
TGTGCCAGCAGCTCGGGACGGAACACTGAAGCTTTCTTT
CASSSGRNTEAFF
>TRBJ2-7|few|TRBV5-5|TRBD1
TGTGCCAGCAGCTTGGACAGGGGGTCCTCCTACGAGCAGTACTTC
CASSLDRGSSYEQYF
>TRBJ2-2|.|TRBV10-3|.
TGTGCCATTGGGGGGACCGGGGAGCTGTTTTTT
CAIGGTGELFF
>TRBJ2-3|.|TRBV18|TRBD1
TGTGCCAGCTCACCACTTAACAGGGGCGCGACAGATACGCAGTATTTT
CASSPLNRGATDTQYF
>TRBJ2-1|few|TRBV7-9|TRBD2
TGTGCCAGCAGCTTAGATGCGGGAGTGCGCTACAATGAGCAGTTCTTC
CASSLDAGVRYNEQFF
>TRBJ2-4|few|TRBV7-9|TRBD2
TGTGCCAGCAGCTCGGGACTAGCGGGGGGATCAGCCAAAAACATTCAGTACTTC
CASSSGLAGGSAKNIQYF
>TRBJ2-2|.|TRBV5-1|.
TGCGCCAGCAGCCTTGGGACATTTACCACCGGGGAGCTGTTTTTT
CASSLGTFTTGELFF
>TRBJ2-1|.|TRBV18|TRBD1
TGTGCCAGCTCATTGGGACAGGGCCTGTACAATGAGCAGTTCTTC
CASSLGQGLYNEQFF
>TRBJ2-2|few|TRBV12-3/TRBV12-4|TRBD2
TGTGCCAGCAGTTCCGAAATGGCGGCTAGCGGGAGTCTGTCGCTGTTTTTT
CASSSEMAASGSLSLFF
>TRBJ2-1|few|TRBV12-3/TRBV12-4|.
TGTGCCAGCAGTTTTCAGTCGGGTGAGCAGTTCTTC
CASSFQSGEQFF
>TRBJ1-1|.|TRBV5-1|TRBD1
TGCGCCAGCAGCTTGGAGATGGGACAGGGCAACACTGAAGCTTTCTTT
CASSLEMGQGNTEAFF
>TRBJ2-5|many|TRBV7-9|.
TGTGCCAGCAGCTTAGCGTTGGAGACCCAGTACTTC
CASSLALETQYF
>TRBJ1-1|few|TRBV24-1|.
TGTGCCACCAGTGGTAGGGGGTCGAACACTGAAGCTTTCTTT
CATSGRGSNTEAFF
>TRBJ2-7|.|TRBV7-2|.
TGTGCCAGCAGCAGACATGGCGCCAACCTCCGCTACGAGCAGTACTTC
CASSRHGANLRYEQYF
>TRBJ2-5|.|TRBV25-1|TRBD2
TGTGCCAGCAGTAGACTAGCCCTCCAAGAGACCCAGTACTTC
CASSRLALQETQYF
>TRBJ2-7|.|TRBV6-5|.
TGTGCCACAAGGAGGGCAGCGACCTACGAGCAGTACTTC
CATRRAATYEQYF
>TRBJ1-1|few|TRBV6-1|.
TGTGCCAGCAGTGATCTCGGGGCCCCTAACACTGAAGCTTTCTTT
CASSDLGAPNTEAFF
>TRBJ2-7|.|TRBV24-1|.
TGTGCCACCAGTGATTCGCCAAACTACGAGCAGTACTTC
CATSDSPNYEQYF
>TRBJ2-7|.|TRBV20-1|TRBD1
TGCAGTGCTCGGACAGGGGGCTCGGAGCAGTACTTC
CSARTGGSEQYF